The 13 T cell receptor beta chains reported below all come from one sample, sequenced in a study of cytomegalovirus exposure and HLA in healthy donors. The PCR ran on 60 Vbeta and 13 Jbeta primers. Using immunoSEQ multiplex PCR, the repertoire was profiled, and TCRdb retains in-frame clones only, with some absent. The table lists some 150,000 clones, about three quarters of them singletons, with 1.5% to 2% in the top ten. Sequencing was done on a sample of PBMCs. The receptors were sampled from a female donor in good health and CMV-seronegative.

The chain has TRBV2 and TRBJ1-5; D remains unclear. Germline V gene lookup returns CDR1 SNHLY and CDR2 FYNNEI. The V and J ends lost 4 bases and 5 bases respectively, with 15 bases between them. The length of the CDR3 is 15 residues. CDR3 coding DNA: TGTGCCAGCAGTGGGCGCGGGGTCGGCTATCAGCCCCAGCATTTT. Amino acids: CASSGRGVGYQPQHF.

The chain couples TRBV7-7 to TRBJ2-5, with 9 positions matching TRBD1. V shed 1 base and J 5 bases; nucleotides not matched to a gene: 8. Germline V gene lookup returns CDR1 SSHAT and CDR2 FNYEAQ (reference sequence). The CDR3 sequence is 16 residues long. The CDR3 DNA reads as TGTGCCAGCAGCTTAGGAGGCACAGGGGGCCAGGAGACCCAGTACTTC. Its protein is CASSLGGTGGQETQYF.

The CDR3 here is CASSYSGTFIDEQYF. CDR3 in DNA: TGTGCCAGCAGTTACTCGGGGACATTTATCGACGAGCAGTACTTC. The rearrangement links TRBV6-5 to TRBJ2-7, with a tentative D call TRBD1 (6 bases). The germline V gene encodes CDR1 MNHEY and CDR2 SVGAGI. V was clipped by 0 bases and J by 5 bases, with 14 bases between them. The length of the CDR3 is 15 residues.

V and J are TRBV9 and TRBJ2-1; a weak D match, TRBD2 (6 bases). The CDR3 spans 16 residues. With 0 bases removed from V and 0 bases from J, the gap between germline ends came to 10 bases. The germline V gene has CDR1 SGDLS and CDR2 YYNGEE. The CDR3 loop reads CASSVGVAASYNEQFF. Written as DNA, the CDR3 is TGTGCCAGCAGCGTAGGTGTAGCGGCCTCCTACAATGAGCAGTTCTTC.

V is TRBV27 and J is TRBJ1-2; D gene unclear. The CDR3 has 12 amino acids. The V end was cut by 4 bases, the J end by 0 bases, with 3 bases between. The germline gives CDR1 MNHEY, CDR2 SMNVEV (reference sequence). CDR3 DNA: TGTGCCAGCAGTTCCTCTAACTATGGCTACACCTTC. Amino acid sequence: CASSSSNYGYTF.

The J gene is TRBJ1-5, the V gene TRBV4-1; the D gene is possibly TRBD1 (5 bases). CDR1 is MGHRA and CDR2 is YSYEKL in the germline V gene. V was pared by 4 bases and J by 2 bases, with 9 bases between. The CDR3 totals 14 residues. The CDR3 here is CASSPPGRNQPQHF. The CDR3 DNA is TGCGCCAGCAGCCCGCCAGGGCGCAATCAGCCCCAGCATTTT.

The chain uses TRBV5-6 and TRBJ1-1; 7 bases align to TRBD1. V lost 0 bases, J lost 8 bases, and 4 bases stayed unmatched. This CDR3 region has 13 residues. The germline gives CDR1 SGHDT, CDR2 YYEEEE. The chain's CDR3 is CASSLGGQFEAFF. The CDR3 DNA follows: TGTGCCAGCAGCTTGGGGGGACAGTTCGAAGCTTTCTTT.

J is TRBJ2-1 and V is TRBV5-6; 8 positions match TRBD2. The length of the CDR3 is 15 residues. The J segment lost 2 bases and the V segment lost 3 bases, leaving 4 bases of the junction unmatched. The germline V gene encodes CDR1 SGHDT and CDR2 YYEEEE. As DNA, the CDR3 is TGTGCCAGCAGCTGGCGGGGGGCCCCCTACAATGAGCAGTTCTTC. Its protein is CASSWRGAPYNEQFF.

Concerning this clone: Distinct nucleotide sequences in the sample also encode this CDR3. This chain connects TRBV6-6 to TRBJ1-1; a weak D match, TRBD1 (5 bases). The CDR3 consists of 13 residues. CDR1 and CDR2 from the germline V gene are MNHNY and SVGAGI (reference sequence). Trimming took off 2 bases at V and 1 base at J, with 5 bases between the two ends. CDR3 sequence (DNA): TGTGCCAGCAGTTACCAGGGGAACACTGAAGCTTTCTTT. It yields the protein CASSYQGNTEAFF.

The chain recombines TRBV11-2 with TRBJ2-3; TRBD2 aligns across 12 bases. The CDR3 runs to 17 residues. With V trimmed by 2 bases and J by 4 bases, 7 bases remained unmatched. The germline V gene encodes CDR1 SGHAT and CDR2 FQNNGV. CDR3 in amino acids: CASSLRGTSGSSDTQYF. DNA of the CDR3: TGTGCCAGCAGCTTACGAGGGACTAGCGGGTCGTCAGATACGCAGTATTTT. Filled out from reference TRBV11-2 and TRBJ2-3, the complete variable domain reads EAGVAQSPRYKIIEKRQSVAFWCNPISGHATLYWYQQILGQGPKLLIQFQNNGVVDDSQLPKDRFSAERLKGVDSTLKIQPAKLEDSAVYLCASSLRGTSGSSDTQYFGPGTRLTVL.

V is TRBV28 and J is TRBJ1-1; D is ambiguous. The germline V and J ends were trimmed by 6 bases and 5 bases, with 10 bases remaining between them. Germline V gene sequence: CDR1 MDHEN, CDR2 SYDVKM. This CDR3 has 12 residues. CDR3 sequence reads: CASRTGLTEAFF. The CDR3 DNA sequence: TGTGCCAGCAGAACCGGACTTACTGAAGCTTTCTTT.

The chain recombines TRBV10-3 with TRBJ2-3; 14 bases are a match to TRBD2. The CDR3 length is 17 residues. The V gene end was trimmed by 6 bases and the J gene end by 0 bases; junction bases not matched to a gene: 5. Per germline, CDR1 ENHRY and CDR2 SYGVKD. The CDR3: CAIRPGLAGESTDTQYF. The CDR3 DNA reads TGTGCCATCAGACCGGGACTAGCGGGAGAAAGCACAGATACGCAGTATTTT.

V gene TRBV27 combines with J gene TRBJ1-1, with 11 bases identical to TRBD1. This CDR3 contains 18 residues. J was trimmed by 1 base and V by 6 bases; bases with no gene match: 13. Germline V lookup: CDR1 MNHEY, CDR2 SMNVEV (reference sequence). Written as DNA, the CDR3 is TGTGCCAGCAGCGCAAGGGGGGCCGGGACAGGGGGGAACACTGAAGCTTTCTTT. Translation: CASSARGAGTGGNTEAFF.